Below are 8 T cell receptor beta chains sequenced from a single sample in a study of T cell changes during pregnancy in multiple sclerosis. The assay was immunoSEQ multiplex PCR, and TCRdb's table has in-frame clones only and misses some. The repertoire includes over 45,000 clones, 80% to 95% of them detected once, and over 0.85% sits in the top ten. Sequenced material: CD4+ T cells from peripheral blood mononuclear cells, taken in the second trimester of pregnancy. Receptors were obtained from a female donor in good health, enrolled as a control in a pregnancy study.

The gene calls are TRBV19 and TRBJ1-1; TRBD1 matches at 9 bases. Looked up from germline, CDR1 is LNHDA and CDR2 is SQIVND (reference sequence). This CDR3 is built from 14 residues. Germline trimming cut 7 bases from V and 5 bases from J; bases unmatched to any gene: 8. The CDR3 DNA is TGTGCCAGTATCCATAGACAGGGGGTGACTGAAGCTTTCTTT. It codes for CASIHRQGVTEAFF.

This clone occurred a few times. This chain connects TRBV19 to TRBJ1-1, with no clear D. Per germline, CDR1 LNHDA and CDR2 SQIVND (reference sequence). The CDR3 length is 13 residues. V shed 7 bases and J shed 2 bases, with 11 bases lying between them. CDR3 coding DNA: TGTGCCAGTACCCCATCTAAAAACACTGAAGCTTTCTTT. The encoded protein is CASTPSKNTEAFF.

The V gene is TRBV5-1, the J gene TRBJ1-1; 11 nucleotides match TRBD1. The CDR3 runs 16 residues. V lost 5 bases to trimming and J lost 6 bases; unmatched junction nucleotides: 12. Germline loops: CDR1 SGHRS, CDR2 YFSETQ. The CDR3: CASRPGQGAEQAEAFF. The CDR3 DNA sequence: TGCGCCAGCAGACCAGGACAGGGGGCTGAACAAGCTGAAGCTTTCTTT. The full variable domain, rest sourced from reference TRBV5-1 and TRBJ1-1, is KAGVTQTPRYLIKTRGQQVTLSCSPISGHRSVSWYQQTPGQGLQFLFEYFSETQRNKGNFPGRFSGRQFSNSRSEMNVSTLELGDSALYLCASRPGQGAEQAEAFFGQGTRLTVV.

For this clone: Other DNA sequences within the sample encode an identical CDR3. The chain uses TRBV6-1 and TRBJ2-7, with a tentative D call TRBD2 (6 bases). The CDR3 totals 15 residues. Germline V lookup: CDR1 MNHNS, CDR2 SASEGT. V was cut by 6 bases and J by 4 bases, with 19 bases left in between. In nucleotides, the CDR3 is TGTGCCAGCAGGCAGCCGGGGGTGGGTCCTTACGAGCAGTACTTC. This encodes CASRQPGVGPYEQYF.

V gene TRBV10-2 combines with J gene TRBJ1-2; D unresolved. Germline CDR1 reads WSHSY; CDR2 reads SAAADI. This CDR3 contains 13 residues. V dropped 2 bases and J dropped 0 bases, with 4 bases sitting between them. The CDR3 sequence is CASSEPANYGYTF. In DNA, the CDR3 is TGCGCCAGCAGTGAGCCGGCTAACTATGGCTACACCTTC.

This sequence joins TRBV7-9 and TRBJ2-3; 14 bases line up with TRBD2. Germline CDR1 reads SEHNR; CDR2 reads FQNEAQ (reference sequence). V lost 2 bases to trimming and J lost 6 bases; unmatched junction nucleotides: 4. CDR3 length: 16 amino acids. The CDR3 DNA reads TGTGCCAGCAGCTTACAGGGACTAGCGGGAGTTGATACGCAGTATTTT. It yields the protein CASSLQGLAGVDTQYF.

This clone was detected only once. The V and J genes are TRBV5-1 and TRBJ2-5; 10 nucleotides match TRBD1. Germline-derived CDR1 and CDR2 are SGHRS and YFSETQ. V was pared by 0 bases and J by 5 bases, with 7 bases of the junction left unmatched. The CDR3 extends over 16 amino acids. In DNA form, the CDR3 reads TGCGCCAGCAGCTTGGCCCGACAGGGGGCTCGGGAGACCCAGTACTTC. It encodes CASSLARQGARETQYF.

The V and J genes are TRBV15 and TRBJ2-4; D perhaps matches TRBD2 (9 bases). Per germline, CDR1 LNHNV and CDR2 YYDKDF (reference sequence). The CDR3 sequence is 19 residues long. V lost 1 base to trimming and J lost 1 base, with 20 bases between them. Written as DNA, the CDR3 is TGTGCCACCAGCAGAGGGCTAGCGGGGCAGGGGGCTGCCAAAAACATTCAGTACTTC. This encodes CATSRGLAGQGAAKNIQYF.